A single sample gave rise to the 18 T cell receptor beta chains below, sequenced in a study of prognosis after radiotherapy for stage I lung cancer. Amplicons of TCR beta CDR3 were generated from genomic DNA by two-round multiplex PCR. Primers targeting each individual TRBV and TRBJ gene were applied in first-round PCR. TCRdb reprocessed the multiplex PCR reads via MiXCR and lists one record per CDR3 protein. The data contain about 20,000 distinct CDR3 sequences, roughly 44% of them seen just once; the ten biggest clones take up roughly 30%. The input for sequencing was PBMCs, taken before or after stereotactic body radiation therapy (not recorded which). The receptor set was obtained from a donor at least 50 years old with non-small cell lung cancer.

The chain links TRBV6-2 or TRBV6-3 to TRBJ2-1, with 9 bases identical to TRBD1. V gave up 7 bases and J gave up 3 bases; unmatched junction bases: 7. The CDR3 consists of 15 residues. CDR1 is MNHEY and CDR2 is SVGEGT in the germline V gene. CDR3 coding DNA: TGTGCCAGCACCACAACAGGGGGCAACTACAATGAGCAGTTCTTC. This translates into CASTTTGGNYNEQFF.

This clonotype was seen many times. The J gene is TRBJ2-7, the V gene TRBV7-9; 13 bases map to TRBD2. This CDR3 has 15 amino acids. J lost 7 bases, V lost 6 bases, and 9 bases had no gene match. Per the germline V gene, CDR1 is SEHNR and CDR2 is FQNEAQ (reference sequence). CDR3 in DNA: TGTGCCAGCAGTTTCGGACTAGCGGGAGACGGGGAGCAGTACTTC. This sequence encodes CASSFGLAGDGEQYF.

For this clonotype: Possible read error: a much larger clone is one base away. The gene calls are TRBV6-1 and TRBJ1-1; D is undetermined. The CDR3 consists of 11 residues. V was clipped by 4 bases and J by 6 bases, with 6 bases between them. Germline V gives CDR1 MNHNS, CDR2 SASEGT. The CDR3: CASSVGSEAFF. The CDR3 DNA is TGTGCCAGCAGTGTAGGGTCTGAAGCTTTCTTT.

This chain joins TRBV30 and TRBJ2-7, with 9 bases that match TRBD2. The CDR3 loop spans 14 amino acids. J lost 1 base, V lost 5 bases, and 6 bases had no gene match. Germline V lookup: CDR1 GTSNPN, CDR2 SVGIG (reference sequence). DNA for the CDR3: TGTGCCTGGCATAGCGGGAGCCGATCCTACGAGCAGTACTTC. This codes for CAWHSGSRSYEQYF.

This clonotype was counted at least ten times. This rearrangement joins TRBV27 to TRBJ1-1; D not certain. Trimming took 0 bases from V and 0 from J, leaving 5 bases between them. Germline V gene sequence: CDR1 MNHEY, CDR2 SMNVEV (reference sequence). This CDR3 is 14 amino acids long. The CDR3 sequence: CASSLSAVNTEAFF. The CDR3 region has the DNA TGTGCCAGCAGTTTATCGGCCGTGAACACTGAAGCTTTCTTT.

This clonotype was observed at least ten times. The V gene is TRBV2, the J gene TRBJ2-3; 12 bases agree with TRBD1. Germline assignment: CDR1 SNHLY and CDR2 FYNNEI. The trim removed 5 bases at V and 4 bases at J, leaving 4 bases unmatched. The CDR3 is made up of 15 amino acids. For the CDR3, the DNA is TGTGCCAGCAGTCTAGGGACAGGGGGCCCAGATACGCAGTATTTT. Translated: CASSLGTGGPDTQYF.

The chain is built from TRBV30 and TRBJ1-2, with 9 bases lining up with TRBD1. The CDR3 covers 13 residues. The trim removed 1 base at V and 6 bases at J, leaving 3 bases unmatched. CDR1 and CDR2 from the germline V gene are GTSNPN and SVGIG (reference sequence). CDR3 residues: CAWSGTGENGYTF. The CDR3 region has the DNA TGTGCCTGGAGTGGGACAGGGGAAAATGGCTACACCTTC.

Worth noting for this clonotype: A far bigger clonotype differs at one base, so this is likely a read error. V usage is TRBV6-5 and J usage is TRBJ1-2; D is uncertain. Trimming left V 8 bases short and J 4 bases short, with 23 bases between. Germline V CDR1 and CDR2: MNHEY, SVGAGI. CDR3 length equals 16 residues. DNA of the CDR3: TGTGCCAGCTCCCCTGGTTCCATGGAGTGGGGCTATGGCTACACCTTC. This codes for CASSPGSMEWGYGYTF.

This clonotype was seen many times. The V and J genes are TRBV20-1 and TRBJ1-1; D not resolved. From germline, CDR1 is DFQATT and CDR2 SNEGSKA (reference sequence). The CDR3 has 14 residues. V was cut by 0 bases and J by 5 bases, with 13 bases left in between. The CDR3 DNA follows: TGCAGTGCTAGAGAGGAGGGCACGGGGACTGAAGCTTTCTTT. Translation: CSAREEGTGTEAFF.

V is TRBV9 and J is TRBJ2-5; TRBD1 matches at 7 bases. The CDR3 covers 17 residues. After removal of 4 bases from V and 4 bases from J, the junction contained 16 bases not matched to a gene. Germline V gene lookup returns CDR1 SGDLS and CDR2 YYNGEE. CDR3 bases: TGTGCCAGCAGCCCTCGGGACAGTGAACCTCAGATAGAGACCCAGTACTTC. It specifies CASSPRDSEPQIETQYF.

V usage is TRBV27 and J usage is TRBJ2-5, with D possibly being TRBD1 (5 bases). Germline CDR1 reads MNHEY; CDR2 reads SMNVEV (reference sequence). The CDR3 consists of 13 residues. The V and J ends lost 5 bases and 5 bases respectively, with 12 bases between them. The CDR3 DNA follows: TGTGCCAGCAGTCCCTGGTCAGGGGAGACCCAGTACTTC. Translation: CASSPWSGETQYF.

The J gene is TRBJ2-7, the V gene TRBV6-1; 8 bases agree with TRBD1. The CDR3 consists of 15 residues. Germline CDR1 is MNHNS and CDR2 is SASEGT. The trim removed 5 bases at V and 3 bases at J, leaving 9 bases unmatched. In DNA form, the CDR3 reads TGTGCCAGCAGTCCCCGGCCAGGGGGCAGCTACGAGCAGTACTTC. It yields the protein CASSPRPGGSYEQYF.

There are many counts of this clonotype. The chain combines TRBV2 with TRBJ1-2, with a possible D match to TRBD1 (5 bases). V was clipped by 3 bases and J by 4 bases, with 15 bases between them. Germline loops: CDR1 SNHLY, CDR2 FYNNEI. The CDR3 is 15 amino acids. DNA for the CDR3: TGTGCCAGCAGTGACAGCGGGGGTGTAGGCTATGGCTACACCTTC. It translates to CASSDSGGVGYGYTF.

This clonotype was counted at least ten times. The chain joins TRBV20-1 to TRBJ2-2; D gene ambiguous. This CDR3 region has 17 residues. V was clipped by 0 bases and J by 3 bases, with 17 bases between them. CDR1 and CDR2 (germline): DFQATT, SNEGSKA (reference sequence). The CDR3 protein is CSARDLYQDLHTGELFF. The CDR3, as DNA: TGCAGTGCTAGAGACCTTTACCAGGACCTGCACACCGGGGAGCTGTTTTTT.

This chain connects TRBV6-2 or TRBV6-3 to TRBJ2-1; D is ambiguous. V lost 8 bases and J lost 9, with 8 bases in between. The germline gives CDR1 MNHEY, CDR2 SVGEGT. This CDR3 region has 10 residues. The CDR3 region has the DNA TGTGCCAGCTCTCGTGTTGAGCAGTTCTTC. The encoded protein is CASSRVEQFF.

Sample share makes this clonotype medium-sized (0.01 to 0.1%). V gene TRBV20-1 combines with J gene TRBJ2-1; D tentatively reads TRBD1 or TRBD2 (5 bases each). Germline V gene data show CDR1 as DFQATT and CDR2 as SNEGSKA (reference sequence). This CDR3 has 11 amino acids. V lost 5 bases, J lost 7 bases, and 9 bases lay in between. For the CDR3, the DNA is TGCAGTGCTCGAGGGACGAATGAGCAGTTCTTC. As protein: CSARGTNEQFF.

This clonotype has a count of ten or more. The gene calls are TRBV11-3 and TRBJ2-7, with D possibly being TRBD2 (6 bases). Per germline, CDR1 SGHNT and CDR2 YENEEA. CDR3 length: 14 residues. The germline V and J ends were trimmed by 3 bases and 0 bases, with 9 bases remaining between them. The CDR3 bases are TGTGCCAGCAGCTTTTCCGGGAGCTCCTACGAGCAGTACTTC. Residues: CASSFSGSSYEQYF.

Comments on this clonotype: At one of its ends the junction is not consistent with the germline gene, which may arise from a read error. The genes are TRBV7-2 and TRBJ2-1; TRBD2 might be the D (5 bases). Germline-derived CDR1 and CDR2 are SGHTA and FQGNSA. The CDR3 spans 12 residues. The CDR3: CASSTWTNEQFF. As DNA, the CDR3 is TGCGCCAGCAGCACCTGGACTAATGAGCAGTTCTTC.